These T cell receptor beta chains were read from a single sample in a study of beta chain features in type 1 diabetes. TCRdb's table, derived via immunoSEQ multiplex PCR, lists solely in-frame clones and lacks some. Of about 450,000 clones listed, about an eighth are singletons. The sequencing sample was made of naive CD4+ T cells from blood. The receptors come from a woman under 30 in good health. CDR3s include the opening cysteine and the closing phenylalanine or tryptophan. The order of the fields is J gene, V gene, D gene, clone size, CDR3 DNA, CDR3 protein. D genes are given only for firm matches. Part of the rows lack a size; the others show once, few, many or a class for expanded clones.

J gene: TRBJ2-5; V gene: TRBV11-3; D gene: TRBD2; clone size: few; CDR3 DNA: TGTGCCAGCAGCCTAGGGACTAGCGGCCGAGAGACCCAGTACTTC; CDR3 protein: CASSLGTSGRETQYF
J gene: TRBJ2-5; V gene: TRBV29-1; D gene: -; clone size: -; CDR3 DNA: TGCAGCGTTGCGGCCCCTATTAGTACCACCGGGACACGGGAGCAGTACTTC; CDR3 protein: CSVAAPISTTGTREQYF
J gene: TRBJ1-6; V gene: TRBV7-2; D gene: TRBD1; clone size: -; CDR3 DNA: TGTCTAGCCGGGACAGGCCGTAATTCACCCCTCCACTTT; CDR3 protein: CLAGTGRNSPLHF
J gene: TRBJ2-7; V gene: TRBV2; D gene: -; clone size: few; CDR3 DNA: TGTGCCAGCAGTTATGACCGGGACCCGGGCTACGAGCAGTACTTC; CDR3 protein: CASSYDRDPGYEQYF
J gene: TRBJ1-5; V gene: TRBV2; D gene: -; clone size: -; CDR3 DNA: TGTGCCAGCAGCCGGGGGTCGGGTCAGCCCCAGCATTTT; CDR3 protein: CASSRGSGQPQHF
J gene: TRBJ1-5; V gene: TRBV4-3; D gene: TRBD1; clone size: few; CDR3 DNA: TGCGCCAGCAGCCAAGGGACAGGGGGTAGTCAGCCCCAGCATTTT; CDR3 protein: CASSQGTGGSQPQHF
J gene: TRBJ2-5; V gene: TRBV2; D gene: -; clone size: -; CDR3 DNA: TGTGCCAGCAGTGAGGACCTCGGGGAGACCCAGTACTTC; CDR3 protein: CASSEDLGETQYF
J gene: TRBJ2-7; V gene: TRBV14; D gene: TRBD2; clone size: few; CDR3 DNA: TGTGCCAGCAGCTTCCGGACTAGCGGGAGTTACGAGCAGTACTTC; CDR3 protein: CASSFRTSGSYEQYF
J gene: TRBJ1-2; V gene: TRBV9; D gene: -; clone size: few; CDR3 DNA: TGTGCCAGCAGTGCTACCGGGACGGGCTATGGCTACACCTTC; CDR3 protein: CASSATGTGYGYTF
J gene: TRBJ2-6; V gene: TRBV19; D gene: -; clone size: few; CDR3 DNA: TGTGCCAGTACCACAGGGTCTGGGGCCAACGTCCTGACTTTC; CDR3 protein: CASTTGSGANVLTF
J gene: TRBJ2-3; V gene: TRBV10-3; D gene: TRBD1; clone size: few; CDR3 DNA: TGTGCCATCAGTGAAGACAGGGCCACAGATACGCAGTATTTT; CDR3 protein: CAISEDRATDTQYF
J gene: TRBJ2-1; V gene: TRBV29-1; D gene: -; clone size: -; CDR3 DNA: TGCAGCGTCCAAACCGGGTTGGAGCAGTTCTTC; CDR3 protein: CSVQTGLEQFF
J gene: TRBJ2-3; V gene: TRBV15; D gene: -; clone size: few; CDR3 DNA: TGTGCCACCAGCAGAGCCCCGCGGCCCACAGATACGCAGTATTTT; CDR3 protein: CATSRAPRPTDTQYF
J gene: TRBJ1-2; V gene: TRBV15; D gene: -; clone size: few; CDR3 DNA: TGTGCCACCAGCAGAGGCGGGGATTCAAACGGGTATGGCTACACCTTC; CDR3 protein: CATSRGGDSNGYGYTF
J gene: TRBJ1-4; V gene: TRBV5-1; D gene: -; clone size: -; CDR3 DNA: TGCGCCAGCAGCCCGGACGGGAATGAAAAACTGTTTTTT; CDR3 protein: CASSPDGNEKLFF
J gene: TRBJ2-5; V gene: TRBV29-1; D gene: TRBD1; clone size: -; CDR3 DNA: TGCAGCGCAGACAGGGGAGAGACCCAGTACTTC; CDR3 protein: CSADRGETQYF